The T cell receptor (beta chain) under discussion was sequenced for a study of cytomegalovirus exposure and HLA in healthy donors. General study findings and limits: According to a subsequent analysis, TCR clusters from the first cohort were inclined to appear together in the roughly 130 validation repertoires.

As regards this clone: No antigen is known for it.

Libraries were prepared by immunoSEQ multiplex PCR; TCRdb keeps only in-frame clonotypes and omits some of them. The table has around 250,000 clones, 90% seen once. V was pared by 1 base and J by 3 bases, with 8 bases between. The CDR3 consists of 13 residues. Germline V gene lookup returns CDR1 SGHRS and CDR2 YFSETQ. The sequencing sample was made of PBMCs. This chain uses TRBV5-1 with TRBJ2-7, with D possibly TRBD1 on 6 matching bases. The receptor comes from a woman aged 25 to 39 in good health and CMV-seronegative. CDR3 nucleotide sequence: TGCGCCAGCAGCTTGTGGACAGACTACGAGCAGTACTTC. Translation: CASSLWTDYEQYF. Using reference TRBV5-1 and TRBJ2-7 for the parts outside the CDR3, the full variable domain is KAGVTQTPRYLIKTRGQQVTLSCSPISGHRSVSWYQQTPGQGLQFLFEYFSETQRNKGNFPGRFSGRQFSNSRSEMNVSTLELGDSALYLCASSLWTDYEQYFGPGTRLTVT.